The 8 T cell receptor beta chains given below trace back to one sample, sequenced in a study of cytomegalovirus exposure and HLA in healthy donors. The PCR contained 60 Vbeta and 13 Jbeta primers. The table came from immunoSEQ multiplex PCR; TCRdb's copy has only in-frame clones and leaves some out. The data hold some 190,000 clones, with roughly 80% observed a single time. Specimen: PBMCs. The receptors were sampled from a male donor in good health and CMV-seronegative.

J is TRBJ2-1 and V is TRBV11-2, with 8 bases fitting TRBD2. The CDR3 is 14 amino acids. V was clipped by 1 base and J by 6 bases; unmatched bases: 2. Germline CDR1 and CDR2: SGHAT and FQNNGV. CDR3 coding DNA: TGTGCCAGCAGCTTAGTTGCGGGGGGCAATGAGCAGTTCTTC. Its protein is CASSLVAGGNEQFF. Together with reference TRBV11-2 and TRBJ2-1, the CDR3 gives the full variable domain: EAGVAQSPRYKIIEKRQSVAFWCNPISGHATLYWYQQILGQGPKLLIQFQNNGVVDDSQLPKDRFSAERLKGVDSTLKIQPAKLEDSAVYLCASSLVAGGNEQFFGPGTRLTVL.

This clone was found once. The germline gene is not matched at one end of the junction; a read error may be the cause. The chain recombines TRBV7-7 with TRBJ2-1; maybe TRBD1 (6 bases). The CDR3 is 14 residues long. The germline gives CDR1 SSHAT, CDR2 FNYEAQ (reference sequence). In nucleotides, the CDR3 is TGTGCTAGCAGCTACGGGACAATTGGGGGTGAGCAGTTCTTC. This gives the protein CASSYGTIGGEQFF.

Note on this clone: The sample has other DNA sequences that encode this CDR3 too. The V call is TRBV29-1, the J call TRBJ1-1; TRBD1 aligns across 7 bases. The length of the CDR3 is 12 residues. Germline values: CDR1 SQVTM, CDR2 ANQGSEA. V trimming: 7 bases; J trimming: 2 bases; junction bases outside the gene matches: 4. The CDR3 reads CSAGTANTEAFF. DNA of the CDR3: TGCAGCGCCGGGACAGCCAACACTGAAGCTTTCTTT.

The CDR3 DNA sequence: TGTGCCAGCGTGCCTCACAGGGGGCTCTCCTACGAGCAGTACTTC. Translating gives CASVPHRGLSYEQYF. This chain links TRBV6-1 with TRBJ2-7, with 9 nucleotides matching TRBD1. The V segment lost 8 bases and the J segment 0 bases; nucleotides outside the gene matches: 8. The CDR3 is 15 amino acids. Germline CDR1 is MNHNS and CDR2 is SASEGT.

The chain is built from TRBV4-1 and TRBJ2-3; the D gene is possibly TRBD1 (7 bases). There are 14 residues in the CDR3. Trimming removed 3 bases from V and 2 bases from J, with 9 bases in between. Looked up from germline, CDR1 is MGHRA and CDR2 is YSYEKL. This chain's CDR3 is CASSHRGDTDTQYF. CDR3 nucleotide sequence: TGCGCCAGCAGCCACAGGGGGGACACAGATACGCAGTATTTT.

The chain combines TRBV4-3 with TRBJ2-3; 8 nucleotides match TRBD2. Trimming took 0 bases from V and 6 from J; bases not matched to a gene: 26. CDR3 length: 22 amino acids. The germline CDR1 and CDR2 sequences are LGHNA and YSLEER. The DNA for the CDR3 is TGCGCCAGCAGCCAAGAGAGTACGGGAGCGGGAGTTCTGAATCCCTCCAAGGATACGCAGTATTTT. The encoded protein is CASSQESTGAGVLNPSKDTQYF.

This chain joins TRBV4-3 and TRBJ2-5, with a possible D match to TRBD1 (5 bases). Germline V lookup: CDR1 LGHNA, CDR2 YSLEER. There are 15 residues in the CDR3. Trimming took 0 bases from V and 3 from J, leaving 11 bases between them. CDR3 in DNA: TGCGCCAGCAGCCAAGAACGTGACAGAAAAGAGACCCAGTACTTC. Translating gives CASSQERDRKETQYF.

The chain joins TRBV4-1 to TRBJ2-7, with 7 bases lining up with TRBD1. Germline V gives CDR1 MGHRA, CDR2 YSYEKL. Trimming cost V 4 bases and J 0 bases; bases outside gene matches: 6. The CDR3 is made up of 15 amino acids. CDR3 sequence reads: CASSPGQVISYEQYF. The CDR3 DNA follows: TGCGCCAGCAGCCCAGGACAGGTCATCTCCTACGAGCAGTACTTC.